The sequence of this T cell receptor beta chain was determined in a study of T cell repertoires in cytomegalovirus infection. Overall study: Matching HLA type and CMV infection were both indicated by public TCR beta signatures.

TCRdb re-called the reads through MiXCR, storing one row per CDR3 protein. This table holds roughly 990,000 distinct CDR3 sequences, under 40% found once. The CDR3 consists of 11 residues. The ends were cut back, 10 bases at V and 6 bases at J, with 12 bases in the middle. Germline V gene lookup returns CDR1 SGHVS and CDR2 FNYEAQ. In this sample, this clonotype turned up a few times. Its antigen is not known. Findings and limits, study-wide: Carriers of CMV plus the relevant HLA were identified by cumulative public TCR beta family frequency. What dominated the ex vivo response were HLA-C-restricted CMV-specific TCR beta clonotypes.

The J gene is TRBJ1-2, the V gene TRBV7-6; D unclear. This TCR derives from a human donor in good health (CMV status not recorded). Some clones in this sample may be carry-over from other donors' samples. The specimen was cultured CD8+ T cells from PBMCs, collected from culture after CMV antigen stimulation. In nucleotides, the CDR3 is TGTGCCACCGGACCCGTCCATGGCTACACCTTC. Translating gives CATGPVHGYTF.